One sample yielded the 8 T cell receptor beta chains listed below, sequenced in a study of T cells in Graves' hyperthyroidism and ophthalmopathy. Amplified TCR beta CDR3 regions came from RNA transcripts. Initially, a first-round RT-PCR of the TCR CDR3 employed the HTBI primer set. MiXCR was run by TCRdb on the multiplex PCR reads, yielding one entry per CDR3 protein. The sample contains fewer than 650,000 distinct CDR3 sequences, over 12% of which appear only once. Sequencing was done on a sample of blood. These receptor sequences come from a woman aged 40 to 55 with Graves' ophthalmopathy.

The chain links TRBV11-2 to TRBJ2-4, with a weak D call TRBD1 (5 bases). The CDR3 runs 14 residues. Germline V gene sequence: CDR1 SGHAT, CDR2 FQNNGV. The V and J ends lost 5 bases and 3 bases respectively, with 11 bases between them. This chain's CDR3 is CASSLTDLKNIQYF. CDR3 DNA sequence: TGTGCCAGCAGCCTGACAGACCTCAAAAACATTCAGTACTTC.

The table lists this clonotype with many counts. The chain recombines TRBV10-3 with TRBJ2-7, with D tentatively TRBD2 (6 bases). The CDR3 runs to 13 residues. The V gene's germline CDR1 is ENHRY and CDR2 SYGVKD. V lost 7 bases and J lost 5, with 15 bases in between. The CDR3 sequence: CAIMRDEAHEQYF. In nucleotides, the CDR3 is TGTGCCATCATGCGGGACGAGGCCCACGAGCAGTACTTC.

The V and J genes are TRBV7-3 and TRBJ2-1; D uncertain. Trimming pared 2 bases from V and 5 bases from J, leaving 16 bases between. This CDR3 has 16 residues. The germline V gene encodes CDR1 SGHTA and CDR2 FQGTGA. The CDR3 bases are TGTGCCAGCAGCTTAGCCGGACCGGGCGGTAACAATGAGCAGTTCTTC. The encoded protein is CASSLAGPGGNNEQFF. The full variable domain, completed using reference TRBV7-3 and TRBJ2-1, is GAGVSQTPSNKVTEKGKYVELRCDPISGHTALYWYRQSLGQGPEFLIYFQGTGAADDSGLPNDRFFAVRPEGSVSTLKIQRTERGDSAVYLCASSLAGPGGNNEQFFGPGTRLTVL.

This clonotype was recorded a few times. This chain links TRBV5-1 with TRBJ2-7; weak D call: TRBD1 (6 bases). CDR1 is SGHRS and CDR2 is YFSETQ in the germline V gene. V lost 5 bases, J lost 6 bases, and 15 bases lay in between. CDR3 size: 13 residues. CDR3 DNA sequence: TGCGCCAGCAGGCCGGACAGAGTAGGCGAGCAGTACTTC. Translated: CASRPDRVGEQYF.

The chain uses TRBV28 and TRBJ2-5; 7 bases fit TRBD2. Germline-derived CDR1 and CDR2 are MDHEN and SYDVKM. The CDR3 spans 14 residues. With V trimmed by 7 bases and J by 5 bases, 10 bases remained unmatched. The CDR3 DNA is TGTGCCAGCAATGGGGGGGGAGCAAGGGAGACCCAGTACTTC. Translating it yields CASNGGGARETQYF.

This sequence joins TRBV28 and TRBJ2-7, with D hard to call. Germline V gene lookup returns CDR1 MDHEN and CDR2 SYDVKM. V shed 8 bases and J shed 3 bases, with 11 bases lying between them. CDR3 length: 12 residues. CDR3 protein: CASSGRYYEQYF. CDR3 in DNA: TGTGCCAGCTCGGGCCGGTACTACGAGCAGTACTTC.

The chain links TRBV15 to TRBJ2-3; 10 nucleotides align to TRBD1. Germline-derived CDR1 and CDR2 are LNHNV and YYDKDF (reference sequence). Trimming at V came to 8 bases and at J to 1 base, leaving 6 bases not matched to a gene. The CDR3 length is 15 residues. The DNA of the CDR3 is TGTGCCACCGGACCCGGGACAGGGGGCACAGATACGCAGTATTTT. As protein: CATGPGTGGTDTQYF.

This clonotype was counted at least ten times. The chain carries TRBV5-1 and TRBJ2-5; D is possibly TRBD1 (6 bases). V lost 5 bases, J lost 4 bases, and 12 bases lay in between. Germline loops: CDR1 SGHRS, CDR2 YFSETQ. This CDR3 region has 13 residues. The CDR3 sequence: CASSSGEVETQYF. The DNA for the CDR3 is TGCGCCAGCAGTTCAGGGGAAGTAGAGACCCAGTACTTC.